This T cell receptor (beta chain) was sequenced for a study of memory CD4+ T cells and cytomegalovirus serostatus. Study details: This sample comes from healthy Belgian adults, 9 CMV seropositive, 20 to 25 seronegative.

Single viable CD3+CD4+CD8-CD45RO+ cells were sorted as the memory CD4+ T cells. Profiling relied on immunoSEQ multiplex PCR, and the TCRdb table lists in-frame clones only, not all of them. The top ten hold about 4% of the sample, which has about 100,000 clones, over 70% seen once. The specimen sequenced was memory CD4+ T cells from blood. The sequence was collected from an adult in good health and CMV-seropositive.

The CDR3 DNA reads as TGCGCCAGCAGCTTAACTAGCGGGGGAGAGACCCAGTACTTC. Translated: CASSLTSGGETQYF. V usage is TRBV5-1 and J usage is TRBJ2-5; 11 bases agree with TRBD2. The CDR3 is made up of 14 amino acids. CDR1 is SGHRS and CDR2 is YFSETQ in the germline V gene. Trimming at V came to 2 bases and at J to 4 bases, leaving 1 base not matched to a gene. Full variable domain (remainder filled in from reference TRBV5-1 and TRBJ2-5): KAGVTQTPRYLIKTRGQQVTLSCSPISGHRSVSWYQQTPGQGLQFLFEYFSETQRNKGNFPGRFSGRQFSNSRSEMNVSTLELGDSALYLCASSLTSGGETQYFGPGTRLLVL.